This TCR gamma chain was captured by sequencing in a study of gamma delta lymphoproliferative disorders and STAT genes (dated by TCRdb to 2016 to 2019). With respect to the entire study: Gamma-chain libraries were prepared from at least 50 ng of genomic DNA using the LymphoTrack Dx TCRG Assay. Because no corresponding Invivoscribe delta assay was available, delta-chain libraries were prepared according to the standard operating procedure of the EuroClonality-NGS working group. Two gamma-chain samples and all delta-chain samples were sequenced twice to confirm results. The study profiled TCR gamma and delta CDR3 repertoires by deep sequencing in Tgammadelta lymphoproliferative disease patients and healthy controls, within a larger immunophenotypic and STAT-mutation study. The paper as a whole reports these results and caveats: Almost every major gamma and delta clonotype found in patients was public, meaning shared with at least one healthy donor, with just a couple of gamma clonotypes being private to disease. When whole repertoires were clustered, gamma repertoires from patients formed a group apart from those of healthy controls, but delta repertoires showed no separation between the groups. The authors noted that NGS specificity may be reduced at low frequencies, so the public or private nature of leukemic clones needs confirmation. Control T cells were likely spread across varied maturation stages, whereas leukemic cells were skewed toward terminal effectors, which potentially limits comparisons between patients and controls.

With regard to this clone: Its antigen is still unknown. No qualities accompany the bases; no much larger clone lies one base away.

Trimming removed 8 bases from V and 11 bases from J; the gene matches leave 6 bases unexplained. CDR3 length: 9 amino acids, cysteine to phenylalanine. CDR3 DNA only is kept here, 27 bases in frame from base 1. Reading the germline V gene gives CDR1 VENAVY and CDR2 YDSYNSRV. Both library preparation methods relied on multiplex PCR with primers aimed at conserved V and J regions of the TCR genes. Purified and pooled amplicons were sequenced on an Illumina MiSeq platform. Regarding the original processing steps: V(D)J alignment, clonotype assembly and translation were performed with MiXCR, whereas functionality assessment and CDR3 repertoire analyses were performed with VDJtools. CDR3 followed the IMGT definition, and analyses included only productive sequences that used functional genes, leaving out ORF genes and pseudogenes. Identical amino acid CDR3s of major clonotypes (frequency >=5%) were searched for across all patients and controls using a custom Python script. A one-sided non-parametric Wilcoxon test was used to compare clonotype frequencies in patients versus controls. TCRdb called clones anew from the public reads via CATT; matching DNA rows were later pooled. The authors' filters were not applied to this entry. The sample table shows more than 2,500 gamma-chain clones, and less than 9% are seen once. The biggest ten clones account for 16% of the sample.

For TCR sequencing, genomic DNA was taken from peripheral blood mononuclear cells isolated from both patients and controls. Controls were approximately 23 healthy adult blood donors, with a median age of 64 years and 12 males and approximately 11 females, matched to patients for age and sex. The V and J genes are TRGV8 and TRGJ1 or TRGJ2. No J segment appears in TCRdb, so it was assigned here by matching the sequence to germline. Sequenced: blood. The receptor was isolated from a human donor in good health. The DNA is as follows: TGTGCCACCTACGGGCAGAAACTCTTT. It specifies CATYGQKLF.